Described below is a single TCR beta chain sequence and its context. Antigen unknown. This CDR3 has 14 amino acids. Trimming cost V 0 bases and J 10 bases, with 18 bases left between them. CDR1 and CDR2 from the germline V gene are DFQATT and SNEGSKA (reference sequence). For the second PCR, which ran for about 6 to 11 cycles, a sample-barcoded 5' primer and a J-beta primer mix were used. TCRdb recomputed calls from the 5' RACE reads with MiXCR, one row per CDR3 protein. The sample has 600,000 or so distinct CDR3 sequences; roughly 30% are singletons. The data were taken from a study of blood T cells in healthy people across ages. Findings and caveats of the study: Possibly, changes in expanded clonotypes were confounded because donor CMV status was unknown.

This TCR was recovered from an elderly woman in good health. This chain joins TRBV20-1 and TRBJ1-1; no definite D call. Material for sequencing was blood. CDR3 sequence (DNA): TGCAGTGCTAGAGAGCCAGACGACACGATGGCAGCTTTCTTT. This encodes CSAREPDDTMAAFF.